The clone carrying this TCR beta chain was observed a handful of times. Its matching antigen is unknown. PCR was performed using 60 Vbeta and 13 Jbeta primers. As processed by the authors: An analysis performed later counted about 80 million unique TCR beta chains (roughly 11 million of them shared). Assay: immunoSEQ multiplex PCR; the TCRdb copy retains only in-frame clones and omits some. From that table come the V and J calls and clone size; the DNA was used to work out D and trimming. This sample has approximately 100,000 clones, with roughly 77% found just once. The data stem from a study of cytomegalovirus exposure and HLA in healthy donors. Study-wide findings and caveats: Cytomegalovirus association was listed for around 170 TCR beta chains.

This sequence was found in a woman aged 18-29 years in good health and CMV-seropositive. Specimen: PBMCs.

The CDR3 sequence: CASSAGTYTGELFF. The CDR3 coding sequence is TGTGCCAGCAGCGCCGGGACTTACACCGGGGAGCTGTTTTTT. V usage is TRBV14 and J usage is TRBJ2-2; a weak D match, TRBD2 (6 bases). Trimming removed 5 bases at V and 3 bases at J, with 10 bases between. Germline CDR1 and CDR2: SGHDN and FVKESK. The length of the CDR3 is 14 residues.